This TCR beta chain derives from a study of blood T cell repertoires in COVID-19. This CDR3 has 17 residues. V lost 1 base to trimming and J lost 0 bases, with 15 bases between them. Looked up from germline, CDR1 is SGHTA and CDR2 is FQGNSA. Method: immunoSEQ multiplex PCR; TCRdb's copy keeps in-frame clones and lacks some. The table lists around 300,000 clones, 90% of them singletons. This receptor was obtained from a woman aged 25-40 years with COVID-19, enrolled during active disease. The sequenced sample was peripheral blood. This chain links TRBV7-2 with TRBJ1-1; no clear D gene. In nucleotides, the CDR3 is TGTGCCAGCAGCTTAGTTTGGAGGGCGGGGATGAACACTGAAGCTTTCTTT. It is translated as CASSLVWRAGMNTEAFF.